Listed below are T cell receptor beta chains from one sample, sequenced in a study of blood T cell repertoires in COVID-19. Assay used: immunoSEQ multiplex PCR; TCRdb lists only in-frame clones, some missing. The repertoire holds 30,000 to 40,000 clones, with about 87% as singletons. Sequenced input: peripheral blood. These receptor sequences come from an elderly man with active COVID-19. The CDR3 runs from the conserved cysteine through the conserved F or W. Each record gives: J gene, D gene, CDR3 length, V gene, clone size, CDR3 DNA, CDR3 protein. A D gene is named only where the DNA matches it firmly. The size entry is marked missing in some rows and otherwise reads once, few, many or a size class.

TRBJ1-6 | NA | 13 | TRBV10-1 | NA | TGCGCCAGCAGTGAGAGTACAGGAACACCCCTCCACTTT | CASSESTGTPLHF
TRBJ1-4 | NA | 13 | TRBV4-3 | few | TGCGCCAGCAGCCAAGACGTAAATGAAAAACTGTTTTTT | CASSQDVNEKLFF
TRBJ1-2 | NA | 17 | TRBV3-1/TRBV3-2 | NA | TGTGCCAGCAGCCTCTCACGGGGAACCGGCGGACCCTATGGCTACACCTTC | CASSLSRGTGGPYGYTF
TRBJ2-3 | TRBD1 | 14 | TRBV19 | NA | TGTGCCAGTAGTACCCCGGGGACAGGAGATACGCAGTATTTT | CASSTPGTGDTQYF
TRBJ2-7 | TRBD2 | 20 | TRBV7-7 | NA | TGTGCCAGCAGCTCCCTAGCTTCTAGCGGGACGTTCTTTTTCTTTTACGAGCAGTACTTC | CASSSLASSGTFFFFYEQYF
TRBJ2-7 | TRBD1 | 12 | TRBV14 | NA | TGTGCCAGCAGCCGGGACAGAATTAAGCAGTACTTC | CASSRDRIKQYF
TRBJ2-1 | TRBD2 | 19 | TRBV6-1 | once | TGTGCCAGCAGTGAAGCTGCTTATCTCGGGAGGGCCAAGGTAAATGAGCAGTTCTTC | CASSEAAYLGRAKVNEQFF
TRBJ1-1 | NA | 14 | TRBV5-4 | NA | TGTGCCAGCAGCCCCTCAGGGATTCACACTGAAGCTTTCTTT | CASSPSGIHTEAFF
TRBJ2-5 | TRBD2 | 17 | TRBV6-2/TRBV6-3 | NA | TGTGCCAGCAGTCACCTGTTAGCGGGAGGTGGGCAAGAGACCCAGTACTTC | CASSHLLAGGGQETQYF
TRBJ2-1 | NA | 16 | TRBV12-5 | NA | TGTGCTAGTGGTTTGGCTACAGGGTTTCGGTTGGATGAGCAGTTCTTC | CASGLATGFRLDEQFF
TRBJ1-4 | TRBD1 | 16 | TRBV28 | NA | TGTGCCAGCAGCCCTAGAGGACAGGGGAAGAATCAAAAACTGTTTTTT | CASSPRGQGKNQKLFF
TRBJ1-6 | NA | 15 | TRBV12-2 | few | TGTGCAAGTGAACAGCCGAGCTCCTATAATTCACCCCTCCACTTT | CASEQPSSYNSPLHF
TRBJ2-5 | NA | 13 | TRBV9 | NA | TGTGCCAGCAGCATCGGACTTCAAGAGACCCAGTACTTC | CASSIGLQETQYF
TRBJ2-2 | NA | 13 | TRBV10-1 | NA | TGCGCCAGCAGTATCGATAGCGGTGGGAAGCTGTTTTTT | CASSIDSGGKLFF
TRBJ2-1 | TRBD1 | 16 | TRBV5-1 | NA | TGCGCCAGCAGCTTCGGGACAGGGTCGTCCTACAATGAGCAGTTCTTC | CASSFGTGSSYNEQFF
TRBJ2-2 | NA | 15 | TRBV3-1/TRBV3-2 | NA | TGTGCCAGCAGCCTTGGGGGGGCCCGCACCGGGGAGCTGTTTTTT | CASSLGGARTGELFF
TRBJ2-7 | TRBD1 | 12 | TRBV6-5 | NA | TGTGCCAGCAGTACAGGGGGCTACGAGCAGTACTTC | CASSTGGYEQYF
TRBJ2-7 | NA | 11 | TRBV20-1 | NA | TGCAGTGCTGGGTACAGGGCCGAGCAGTACTTC | CSAGYRAEQYF
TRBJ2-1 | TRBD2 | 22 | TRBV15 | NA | TGTGCCACCAGCAGAGTCTCCCTTGGGACTAGCGGGAGGACCAGCTCCTACAATGAGCAGTTCTTC | CATSRVSLGTSGRTSSYNEQFF
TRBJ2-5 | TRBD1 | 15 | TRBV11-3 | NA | TGTGCCAGCAGCCTCGGACAGGGGAAGTACGAGACCCAGTACTTC | CASSLGQGKYETQYF
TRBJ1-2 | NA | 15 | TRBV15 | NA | TGTGCCACCAGCAGAGACGGCCAGAGCGCCTATGGCTACACCTTC | CATSRDGQSAYGYTF
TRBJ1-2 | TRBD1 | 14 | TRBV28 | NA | TGTGCCAGTTCCGGGACAGGGGGGGGCTATGGCTACACCTTC | CASSGTGGGYGYTF
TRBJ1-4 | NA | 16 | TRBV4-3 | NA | TGCGCCAGCAGCCCCGGACAGTACTGGAACAATGAAAAACTGTTTTTT | CASSPGQYWNNEKLFF
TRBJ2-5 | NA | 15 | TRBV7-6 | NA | TGTGCCAGCAGCTTAGAGGCAGGGGGGCAAGAGACCCAGTACTTC | CASSLEAGGQETQYF
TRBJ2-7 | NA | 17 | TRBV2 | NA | TGTGCCAGCAGTGAAGCGCGAGGCCGAATCAGCTCCTACGAGCAGTACTTC | CASSEARGRISSYEQYF
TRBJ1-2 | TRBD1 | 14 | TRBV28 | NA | TGTGCCAGCAGGATGACAGGGGGCAGATATGGCTACACCTTC | CASRMTGGRYGYTF
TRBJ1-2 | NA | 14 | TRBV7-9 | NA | TGTGCCAGCAGCCTGACCGGAGCTAACTATGGCTACACCTTC | CASSLTGANYGYTF
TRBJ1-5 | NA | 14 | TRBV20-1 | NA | TGCAGTGCTAGTATCGGCGGGCGGAATCAGCCCCAGCATTTT | CSASIGGRNQPQHF
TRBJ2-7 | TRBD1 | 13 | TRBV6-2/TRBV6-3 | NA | TGTGCCAGCAGTTATACAGGGGGCGGCGAGCAGTACTTC | CASSYTGGGEQYF
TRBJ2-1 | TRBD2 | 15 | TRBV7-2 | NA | TGTGCCAGCAGCTTAGGTAGCGGGAGGGGCAATGAGCAGTTCTTC | CASSLGSGRGNEQFF
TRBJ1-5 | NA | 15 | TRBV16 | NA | TGTGCCAGCAGCCCACAGGTTCATAGCAATCAGCCCCAGCATTTT | CASSPQVHSNQPQHF
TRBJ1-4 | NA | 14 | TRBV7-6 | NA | TGTGCCAGCAGCTCCGGACATGGGAATGAAAAACTGTTTTTT | CASSSGHGNEKLFF
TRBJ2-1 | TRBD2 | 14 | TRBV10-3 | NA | TGTGCCGCCTCCGAGGGCGGGAGGGCTAATGAGCAGTTCTTC | CAASEGGRANEQFF
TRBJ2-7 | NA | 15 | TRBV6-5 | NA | TGTGCCAGCAGTTACTCGAGGGCAGGTCGAGGGGAGCAGTACTTC | CASSYSRAGRGEQYF
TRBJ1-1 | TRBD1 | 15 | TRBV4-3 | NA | TGCGCCAGCAGCCAAGCCAGGGACAGGGCGTCTGAAGCTTTCTTT | CASSQARDRASEAFF
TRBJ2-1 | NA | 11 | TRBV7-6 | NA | TGTGCCAGCAGCATACGGGATGAGCAGTTCTTC | CASSIRDEQFF
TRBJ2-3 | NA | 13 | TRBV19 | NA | TGTGCCAGTACCGAAAGAAGCGCAGATACGCAGTATTTT | CASTERSADTQYF
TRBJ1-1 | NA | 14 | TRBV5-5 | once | TGTGCCAGCAGCTTGTCGGGGGGCAGGACTGAAGCTTTCTTT | CASSLSGGRTEAFF
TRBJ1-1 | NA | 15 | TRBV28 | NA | TGTGCCAGCAGTTTATCGGTGGAGACCGTATCCCCGGCTTTCTTT | CASSLSVETVSPAFF
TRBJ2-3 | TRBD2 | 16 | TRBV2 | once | TGTGCCAGCGCACGGCAACTAGCGGGATCCACGGATACGCAGTATTTT | CASARQLAGSTDTQYF
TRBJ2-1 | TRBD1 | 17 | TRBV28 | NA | TGTGCCAGCAGGCCCACCGGACAGGCCCGTCTCCTACGGGAGCAGTTCTTC | CASRPTGQARLLREQFF
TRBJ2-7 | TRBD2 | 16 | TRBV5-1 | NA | TGCGCCAGCAGCTTGCGGCTCCGGACTAGCGTCAACGAGCAGTACTTC | CASSLRLRTSVNEQYF
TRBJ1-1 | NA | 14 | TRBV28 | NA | TGTGCCAGCAGTTACAGGGTAATGAACACTGAAGCTTTCTTT | CASSYRVMNTEAFF